This TCR beta chain was sequenced during a study of T cells in Graves' hyperthyroidism and ophthalmopathy. Germline V CDR1 and CDR2: DFQATT, SNEGSKA (reference sequence). J gave up 8 bases and V 3 bases, and 4 bases lay outside the gene matches. The CDR3 runs to 13 residues. This clonotype was seen many times. Amplified regions were TCR beta CDR3 sequences from RNA transcripts. HTBI primers drove first-round RT-PCR of the TCR CDR3. TCRdb analysed the multiplex PCR reads with MiXCR anew, one entry per CDR3 protein. The sample contains hundreds of thousands of distinct CDR3 sequences, approximately 14% of which appear only once.

The chain links TRBV20-1 to TRBJ2-1; 10 nucleotides agree with TRBD2. Sample: blood. This clonotype was obtained from a young woman with Graves' hyperthyroidism. The CDR3 here is CSASPLAGDEQFF. The DNA of the CDR3 is TGCAGTGCTAGCCCTCTAGCGGGAGATGAGCAGTTCTTC.